The 22 T cell receptor beta chains listed next were all sequenced from one sample in a study of early T cells in non-severe SARS-CoV-2 infection. TCRdb re-derived calls from the 5' RACE reads in MiXCR, one entry per CDR3 protein. This table has 65,000 to 90,000 distinct CDR3 sequences, around an eighth appearing once. The sequencing input was whole blood. The receptors shown here come from an adult who was a healthcare worker with PCR-confirmed SARS-CoV-2 infection or an uninfected control (not recorded which).

This clonotype was seen repeatedly, ten times or more. This chain connects TRBV27 to TRBJ2-5, with D perhaps TRBD2 (5 bases). Germline V gives CDR1 MNHEY, CDR2 SMNVEV (reference sequence). The CDR3 is 15 amino acids. Trimming removed 2 bases from V and 2 bases from J, with 12 bases in between. CDR3 sequence reads: CASSLSPSGQETQYF. CDR3 coding DNA: TGTGCCAGCAGTTTAAGCCCCTCGGGGCAAGAGACCCAGTACTTC.

This clonotype appeared a few times. V and J are TRBV14 and TRBJ2-7; a weak D match, TRBD1 (6 bases). This CDR3 comprises 16 residues. Germline V gene lookup returns CDR1 SGHDN and CDR2 FVKESK. The V and J ends lost 0 bases and 1 base respectively, with 13 bases between them. The CDR3 coding sequence is TGTGCCAGCAGCCAAGATTACCGGACAGCGTCCTACGAGCAGTACTTC. As protein: CASSQDYRTASYEQYF. The complete variable domain, with remaining parts taken from reference TRBV14 and TRBJ2-7, reads EAGVTQFPSHSVIEKGQTVTLRCDPISGHDNLYWYRRVMGKEIKFLLHFVKESKQDESGMPNNRFLAERTGGTYSTLKVQPAELEDSGVYFCASSQDYRTASYEQYFGPGTRLTVT.

This clonotype has more than one count but fewer than ten. J is TRBJ2-7 and V is TRBV20-1; 12 bases match TRBD2. Losses at the gene ends were 0 bases for V and 1 base for J; bases not matched to a gene: 10. CDR3 length: 18 amino acids. Looked up from germline, CDR1 is DFQATT and CDR2 is SNEGSKA (reference sequence). CDR3 nucleotide sequence: TGCAGTGCTAGAGACCCCACTCTAGCGGGAGGGCCGTCCTACGAGCAGTACTTC. Its protein is CSARDPTLAGGPSYEQYF.

Ten or more counts support this clonotype. The rearrangement uses TRBV2 and TRBJ1-5; a weak D match, TRBD1 (5 bases). This CDR3 contains 14 residues. Germline lookup yields CDR1 SNHLY and CDR2 FYNNEI. With 6 bases removed from V and 5 bases from J, the gap between germline ends came to 14 bases. CDR3 residues: CASSTRGADQPQHF. The CDR3 coding sequence is TGTGCCAGCAGCACACGTGGGGCGGATCAGCCCCAGCATTTT.

The sample holds a few counts of this clonotype. V and J are TRBV11-3 and TRBJ2-7; D is perhaps TRBD1 (6 bases). Per the germline V gene, CDR1 is SGHNT and CDR2 is YENEEA. This CDR3 is built from 14 residues. V was clipped by 5 bases and J by 4 bases, with 15 bases between them. The CDR3 bases are TGTGCCAGCAGCGGACACAGGGCCCCGTACGAGCAGTACTTC. Residues: CASSGHRAPYEQYF.

At least ten counts were recorded for this clonotype. The rearrangement uses TRBV27 and TRBJ1-5; D is ambiguous. This CDR3 region has 10 residues. V lost 11 bases and J 6 bases, leaving 8 bases between the germline ends. Germline values: CDR1 MNHEY, CDR2 SMNVEV (reference sequence). CDR3 DNA: TGTGCCCTTTTGGGTCAGCCCCAGCATTTT. Its protein is CALLGQPQHF.

The table lists this clonotype with a few counts. The V gene is TRBV4-2, the J gene TRBJ2-1; possibly TRBD2 for D (6 bases). Trimming took 4 bases from V and 7 from J, leaving 8 bases between them. The CDR3 loop spans 12 amino acids. Germline CDR1 LGHNA, CDR2 YNFKEQ. The CDR3 DNA reads as TGTGCCAGCAGCCGGGGACTGAATGAGCAGTTCTTC. Protein product: CASSRGLNEQFF.

The chain recombines TRBV6-5 with TRBJ1-6; 8 bases match TRBD1. From germline, CDR1 is MNHEY and CDR2 SVGAGI. The V gene end was trimmed by 10 bases and the J gene end by 7 bases; junction bases not matched to a gene: 15. CDR3 length: 16 amino acids. CDR3 bases: TGTGCCACCCAAGAGGGACAGGCCATTAGGAATTCACCCCTCCACTTT. Amino acid sequence: CATQEGQAIRNSPLHF.

This clonotype has just a few counts. The rearrangement uses TRBV18 and TRBJ2-3; D is unresolved. This CDR3 is 14 amino acids long. Germline lookup yields CDR1 KGHSH and CDR2 LQKENI. V lost 5 bases, J lost 4 bases, and 13 bases lay in between. CDR3: CASSVGQRADTQYF. CDR3 DNA: TGTGCCAGCTCAGTGGGCCAACGGGCAGATACGCAGTATTTT.

This clonotype has a count of ten or more. The V call is TRBV13, the J call TRBJ2-2; D not resolved. The CDR3 runs 13 residues. V gave up 1 base and J gave up 4 bases, with 4 bases separating them. In germline, CDR1 is PRHDT, CDR2 FYEKMQ (reference sequence). The chain's CDR3 is CASSLEATGELFF. CDR3 sequence (DNA): TGTGCCAGCAGCTTAGAGGCCACCGGGGAGCTGTTTTTT.

This clonotype was counted a single time. V is TRBV7-2 and J is TRBJ2-3; the match to TRBD2 covers 8 bases. This CDR3 has 15 amino acids. J was trimmed by 6 bases and V by 5 bases; bases with no gene match: 10. Looked up from germline, CDR1 is SGHTA and CDR2 is FQGNSA. The CDR3 DNA follows: TGTGCCAGCAGCCCCCGGACTAGCTCGGGCGATACGCAGTATTTT. Amino acids: CASSPRTSSGDTQYF.

This clonotype was observed many times. V and J are TRBV21-1 and TRBJ2-7; the DNA was not used to check the table's D call, TRBD2. TRBV21-1 is flagged as a pseudogene. The CDR3 has 15 amino acids. The CDR3 reads CASSNDLRESYEQYF. CDR3 in DNA: TGTGCCAGCAGCAATGACTTGCGGGAGAGTTACGAGCAGTACTTC.

This clonotype was observed at least ten times. The chain has TRBV6-5 and TRBJ2-7; the D gene is possibly TRBD1 (7 bases). The CDR3 totals 15 residues. CDR1 and CDR2 from the germline V gene are MNHEY and SVGAGI. With 2 bases removed from V and 6 bases from J, the gap between germline ends came to 17 bases. CDR3 in amino acids: CASSYRRGLVGEQYF. The DNA of the CDR3 is TGTGCCAGCAGTTACAGGAGGGGGCTAGTAGGCGAGCAGTACTTC.

This clonotype showed up just once. V and J are TRBV24-1 and TRBJ2-3; 11 bases match TRBD2. V dropped 1 base and J dropped 6; count of bases not matched to a gene: 5. Germline-derived CDR1 and CDR2 are KGHDR and SFDVKD. The CDR3 runs 16 residues. This CDR3 reads CATSDLTSGRGDTQYF. The CDR3 coding sequence is TGTGCCACCAGTGATTTAACTAGCGGGAGAGGGGATACGCAGTATTTT.

This clonotype was seen more than once but under ten times. The rearrangement uses TRBV20-1 and TRBJ1-4; 7 bases align to TRBD1. Germline CDR1 is DFQATT and CDR2 is SNEGSKA (reference sequence). The CDR3 sequence is 13 residues long. V shed 6 bases, J shed 7 bases, and the junction held 8 bases outside the gene matches. CDR3 DNA: TGCAGTGCATTCGACAGGGAAGGTGAAAAACTGTTTTTT. Translating it yields CSAFDREGEKLFF.

This clonotype turned up a few times. This rearrangement joins TRBV29-1 to TRBJ1-3; 8 bases map to TRBD1. In germline, CDR1 is SQVTM, CDR2 ANQGSEA. Trimming cost V 7 bases and J 4 bases; bases outside gene matches: 3. CDR3 length: 12 residues. In DNA form, the CDR3 reads TGCAGCGGGGGACAGGACGGAAACACCATATATTTT. Amino acid sequence: CSGGQDGNTIYF. The full variable domain, rest sourced from reference TRBV29-1 and TRBJ1-3, is SAVISQKPSRDICQRGTSLTIQCQVDSQVTMMFWYRQQPGQSLTLIATANQGSEATYESGFVIDKFPISRPNLTFSTLTVSNMSPEDSSIYLCSGGQDGNTIYFGEGSWLTVV.

The chain joins TRBV4-3 to TRBJ2-7; 9 nucleotides align to TRBD1. The CDR3 has 14 residues. From germline, CDR1 is LGHNA and CDR2 YSLEER. The J segment lost 7 bases and the V segment lost 4 bases, leaving 8 bases of the junction unmatched. The CDR3 region has the DNA TGCGCCAGCAGCCTCCTGGGACAGGGAAGAGAGCAGTACTTC. This codes for CASSLLGQGREQYF.

This clonotype has a handful of counts. The chain employs TRBV4-1 and TRBJ1-1; D not resolved. The CDR3 extends over 14 amino acids. Germline V gene data show CDR1 as MGHRA and CDR2 as YSYEKL. Trimming took off 1 base at V and 0 bases at J, with 6 bases between the two ends. The CDR3 loop is CASSQVGMNTEAFF. Here the CDR3 DNA reads TGCGCCAGCAGCCAAGTTGGGATGAACACTGAAGCTTTCTTT.

V and J are TRBV11-2 and TRBJ2-7, with 7 bases lining up with TRBD2. The CDR3 consists of 17 residues. V lost 7 bases to trimming and J lost 0 bases; unmatched junction nucleotides: 15. Germline-derived CDR1 and CDR2 are SGHAT and FQNNGV. The CDR3 region has the DNA TGTGCCAGCACCACTTTGGTTTCGGGGGGAAGCTCCTACGAGCAGTACTTC. Translation: CASTTLVSGGSSYEQYF.

This clonotype turned up a few times. V and J are TRBV20-1 and TRBJ1-4; D gene ambiguous. The length of the CDR3 is 15 residues. Between the trimmed V and J ends, which lost 6 bases and 0 bases, there was a span of 14 bases. Germline V lookup: CDR1 DFQATT, CDR2 SNEGSKA (reference sequence). CDR3 DNA: TGCAGTGCCACTTCTTCCGGGACAACTAATGAAAAACTGTTTTTT. This sequence encodes CSATSSGTTNEKLFF.

This clonotype was observed many times. The chain recombines TRBV5-1 with TRBJ2-2, with D tentatively TRBD2 (6 bases). The V end was cut by 5 bases, the J end by 4 bases, with 15 bases between. The CDR3 sequence is 15 residues long. From germline, CDR1 is SGHRS and CDR2 YFSETQ. The CDR3 is CASRSGLTVTGELFF. CDR3 coding DNA: TGCGCCAGCAGGTCCGGACTAACGGTCACCGGGGAGCTGTTTTTT.

The rearrangement links TRBV2 to TRBJ2-1, with TRBD2 as a possible D gene (6 bases). The CDR3 has 15 amino acids. Deletions cut 4 bases from V and 10 bases from J, with 20 bases between. Looked up from germline, CDR1 is SNHLY and CDR2 is FYNNEI. As DNA, the CDR3 is TGTGCCAGCAGTGCCCGGCGTAGCGGCTACCTCGAGCAGTTCTTC. Amino acid sequence: CASSARRSGYLEQFF.